This TCR beta chain was captured by sequencing in a study of human T cells and chemical hapten exposure. Study observations and caveats: Unchanged with DPC sensitization were TCRs above 1 in 1000 frequency.

On this clonotype itself: Its antigen remains unidentified.

This sample's time point: healthy volunteer bleed at 6 weeks. The authors' total RNA extraction used unfractionated whole blood. In germline, CDR1 is SQVTM, CDR2 ANQGSEA. Trimming at V came to 4 bases and at J to 4 bases, leaving 12 bases not matched to a gene. This CDR3 is built from 16 residues. Individual cDNA molecules had unique molecular identifiers attached to them by the library. In the original workflow: Counting gave a median of around 89,000 TCRs per sample, with values ranging from about 23,224 to 700,000. TCRdb re-analysed the RACE reads in MiXCR, keeping a single row per CDR3 protein. The V and J calls come from TCRdb's annotation, not from the publication. The table shows some 65,000 distinct CDR3 sequences, with around 6.1% occurring only once.

Source material: whole blood. The chain links TRBV29-1 to TRBJ2-1, with TRBD1 identical over 8 bases. This TCR came from a female donor in good health. Some clones in this sample may be carry-over from other donors' samples. CDR3 in amino acids: CSVGMKDRAVYNEQFF. CDR3 sequence (DNA): TGCAGCGTTGGTATGAAGGACAGGGCCGTTTACAATGAGCAGTTCTTC.